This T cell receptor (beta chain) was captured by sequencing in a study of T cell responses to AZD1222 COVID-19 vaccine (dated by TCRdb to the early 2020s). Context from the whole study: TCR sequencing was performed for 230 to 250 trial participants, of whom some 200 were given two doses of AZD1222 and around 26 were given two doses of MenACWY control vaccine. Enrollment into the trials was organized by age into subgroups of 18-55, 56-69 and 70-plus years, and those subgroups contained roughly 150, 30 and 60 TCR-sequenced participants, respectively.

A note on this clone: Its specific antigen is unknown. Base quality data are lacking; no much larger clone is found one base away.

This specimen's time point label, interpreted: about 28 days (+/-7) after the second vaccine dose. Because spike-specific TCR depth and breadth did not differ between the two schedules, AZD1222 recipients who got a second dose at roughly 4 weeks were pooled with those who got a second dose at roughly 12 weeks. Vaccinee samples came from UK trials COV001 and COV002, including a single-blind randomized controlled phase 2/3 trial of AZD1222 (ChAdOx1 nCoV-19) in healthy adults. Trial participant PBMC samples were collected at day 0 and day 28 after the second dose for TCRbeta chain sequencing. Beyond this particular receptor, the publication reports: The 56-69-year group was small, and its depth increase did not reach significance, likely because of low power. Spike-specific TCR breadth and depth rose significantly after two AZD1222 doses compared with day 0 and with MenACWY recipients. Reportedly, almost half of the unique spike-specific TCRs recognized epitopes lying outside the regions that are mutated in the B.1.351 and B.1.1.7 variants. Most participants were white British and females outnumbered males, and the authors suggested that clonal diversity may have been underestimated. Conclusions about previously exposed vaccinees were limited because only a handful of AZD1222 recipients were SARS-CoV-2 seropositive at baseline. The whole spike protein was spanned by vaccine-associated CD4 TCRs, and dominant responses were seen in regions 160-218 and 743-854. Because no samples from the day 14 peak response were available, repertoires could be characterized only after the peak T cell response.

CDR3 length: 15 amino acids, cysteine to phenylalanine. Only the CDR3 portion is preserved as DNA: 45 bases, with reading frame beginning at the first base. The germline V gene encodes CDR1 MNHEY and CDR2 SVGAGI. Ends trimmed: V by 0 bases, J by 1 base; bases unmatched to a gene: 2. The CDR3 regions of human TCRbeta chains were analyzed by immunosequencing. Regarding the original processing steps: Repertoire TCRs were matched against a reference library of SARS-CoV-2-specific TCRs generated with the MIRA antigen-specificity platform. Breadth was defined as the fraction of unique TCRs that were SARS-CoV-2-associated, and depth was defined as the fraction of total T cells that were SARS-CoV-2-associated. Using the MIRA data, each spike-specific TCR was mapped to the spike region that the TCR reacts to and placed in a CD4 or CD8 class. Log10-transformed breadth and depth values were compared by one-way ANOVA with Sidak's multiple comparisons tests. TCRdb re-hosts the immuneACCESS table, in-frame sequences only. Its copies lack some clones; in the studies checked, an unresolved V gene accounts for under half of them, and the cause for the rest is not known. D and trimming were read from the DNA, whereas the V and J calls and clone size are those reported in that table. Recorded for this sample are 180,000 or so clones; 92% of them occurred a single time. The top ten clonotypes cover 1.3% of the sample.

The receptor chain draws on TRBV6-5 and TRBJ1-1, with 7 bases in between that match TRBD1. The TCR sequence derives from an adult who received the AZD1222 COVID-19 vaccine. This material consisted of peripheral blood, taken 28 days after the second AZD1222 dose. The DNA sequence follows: TGTGCCAGCAGTTACTCAAGGACAGGGAACACTGAAGCTTTCTTT. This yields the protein CASSYSRTGNTEAFF.